The next 5 T cell receptor beta chains were all read from a single sample in a study of shared clonotypes between healthy human individuals. Here immunoSEQ multiplex PCR was the method, and the copy in TCRdb shows in-frame clones only, minus some. This sample has millions of clones; around nine tenths occur once, and the top ten carry about 0.13%. The source material was naive CD4+ T cells sorted from blood. Sample subset: CD45RA+ positively selected. These TCRs come from a man aged 18 to 30 in good health.

The chain is built from TRBV15 and TRBJ2-3, with D unclear. The CDR3 is 16 residues long. Germline CDR1 is LNHNV and CDR2 is YYDKDF (reference sequence). The germline V and J ends were trimmed by 0 bases and 0 bases, with 10 bases remaining between them. The CDR3 bases are TGTGCCACCAGCAGAGATAGACTTTCTAGCACAGATACGCAGTATTTT. Translating it yields CATSRDRLSSTDTQYF. Using reference TRBV15 and TRBJ2-3 for the parts outside the CDR3, the full variable domain is DAMVIQNPRYQVTQFGKPVTLSCSQTLNHNVMYWYQQKSSQAPKLLFHYYDKDFNNEADTPDNFQSRRPNTSFCFLDIRSPGLGDTAMYLCATSRDRLSSTDTQYFGPGTRLTVL.

The chain links TRBV6-6 to TRBJ1-4; 9 nucleotides match TRBD1. Trimming removed 1 base from V and 6 bases from J; junction bases left unmatched: 3. The CDR3 is made up of 15 amino acids. CDR1 and CDR2 (germline): MNHNY, SVGAGI (reference sequence). The CDR3 loop is CASSYYRGLDEKLFF. CDR3 coding DNA: TGTGCCAGCAGTTACTACAGGGGGCTGGATGAAAAACTGTTTTTT.

The V and J genes are TRBV6-1 and TRBJ2-7, with a possible D match to TRBD2 (6 bases). The CDR3 consists of 14 residues. The germline gives CDR1 MNHNS, CDR2 SASEGT. Trimming pared 7 bases from V and 0 bases from J, leaving 13 bases between. This CDR3 reads CASILEGRSYEQYF. CDR3 DNA sequence: TGTGCCAGCATCTTGGAGGGGCGCTCCTACGAGCAGTACTTC.

The chain employs TRBV18 and TRBJ1-3; no definite D call. Trimming took 3 bases from V and 3 from J, leaving 9 bases between them. The CDR3 spans 14 residues. Germline V CDR1 and CDR2: KGHSH, LQKENI. The CDR3 DNA follows: TGTGCCAGCTCACCCCCTGCTGTTGGAAACACCATATATTTT. Protein product: CASSPPAVGNTIYF.

The chain links TRBV19 to TRBJ2-7; TRBD1 matches at 8 bases. Germline values: CDR1 LNHDA, CDR2 SQIVND (reference sequence). The CDR3 sequence is 14 residues long. V dropped 4 bases and J dropped 2; count of bases not matched to a gene: 4. CDR3 sequence: CASSKDRAPYEQYF. In DNA form, the CDR3 reads TGTGCCAGTAGTAAGGACAGGGCCCCCTACGAGCAGTACTTC. Based on the CDR3 plus reference TRBV19 and TRBJ2-7, the full variable domain is DGGITQSPKYLFRKEGQNVTLSCEQNLNHDAMYWYRQDPGQGLRLIYYSQIVNDFQKGDIAEGYSVSREKKESFPLTVTSAQKNPTAFYLCASSKDRAPYEQYFGPGTRLTVT.